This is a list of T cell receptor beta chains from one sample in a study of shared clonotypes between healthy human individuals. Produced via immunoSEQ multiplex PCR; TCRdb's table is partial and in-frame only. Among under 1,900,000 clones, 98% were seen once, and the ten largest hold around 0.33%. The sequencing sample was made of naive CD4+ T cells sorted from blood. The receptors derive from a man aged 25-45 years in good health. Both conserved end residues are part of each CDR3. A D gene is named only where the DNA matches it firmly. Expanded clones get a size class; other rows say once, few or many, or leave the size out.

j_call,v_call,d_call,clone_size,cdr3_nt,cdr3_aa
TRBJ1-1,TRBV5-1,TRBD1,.,TGCGCCAGCAGCCCGGACAGGTGGGGGAACACTGAAGCTTTCTTT,CASSPDRWGNTEAFF
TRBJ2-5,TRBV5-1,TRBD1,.,TGCGCCAGCAGCGAGGGGACAGGGAAAGAGACCCAGTACTTC,CASSEGTGKETQYF
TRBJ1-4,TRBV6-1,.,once,TGTGCCAGCAGTGAGTCGCGGAGGGTGAATGAAAAACTGTTTTTT,CASSESRRVNEKLFF
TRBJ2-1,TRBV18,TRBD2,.,TGTGCCAGCTCACCTGGACTAGCGGGAACGAATGAGCAGTTCTTC,CASSPGLAGTNEQFF
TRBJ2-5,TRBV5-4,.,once,TGTGCCAGCAGCCCTGTGGAGGAACAAGAGACCCAGTACTTC,CASSPVEEQETQYF
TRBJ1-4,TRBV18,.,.,TGTGCCAGCTCACCACCGCTTTTGGGGGGCAAAGAAAAACTGTTTTTT,CASSPPLLGGKEKLFF
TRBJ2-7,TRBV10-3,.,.,TGTGCCATCAGTGAACTAGCAGGGTTCTCCTACGAGCAGTACTTC,CAISELAGFSYEQYF
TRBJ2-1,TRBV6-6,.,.,TGTGCCAGCAGCATAACTCATGAGCAGTTCTTC,CASSITHEQFF
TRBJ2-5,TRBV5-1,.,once,TGCGCCAGCTCTCCTTTACGAGGCCAGTCGGAGACCCAGTACTTC,CASSPLRGQSETQYF
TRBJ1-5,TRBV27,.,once,TGTGCCAGCAGTGCGGGACGGTCCAATCAGCCCCAGCATTTT,CASSAGRSNQPQHF
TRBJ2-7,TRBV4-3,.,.,TGCGCCAGCAGCCAAGATACCAGGGGCAGTAGCTACGAGCAGTACTTC,CASSQDTRGSSYEQYF
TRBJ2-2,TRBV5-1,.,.,TGCGCCAGCAGCTTCTATGGAGGGAACACCGGGGAGCTGTTTTTT,CASSFYGGNTGELFF
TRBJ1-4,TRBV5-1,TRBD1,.,TGCGCCAGCAGCTTAGGACCGGGACAGGGGTATGAAAAACTGTTTTTT,CASSLGPGQGYEKLFF
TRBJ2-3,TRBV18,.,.,TGTGCCAGCTCTCCCGACGAGGACACGCAGTATTTT,CASSPDEDTQYF
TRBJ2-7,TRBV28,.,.,TGTGCCAGCAGTTTATATCCGTACGAGCAGTACTTC,CASSLYPYEQYF
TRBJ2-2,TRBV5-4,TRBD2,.,TGTGCCAGCAGTCATCCTAGCGGGAGGGCCCCGAACACCGGGGAGCTGTTTTTT,CASSHPSGRAPNTGELFF
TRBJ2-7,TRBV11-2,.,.,TGTGCCAGCAGCCCCTTGCGCCGGACCCAATACGAGCAGTACTTC,CASSPLRRTQYEQYF
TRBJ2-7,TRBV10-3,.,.,TGTGCCATCAGTGAGGCCTTCACGGAAAACGAGCAGTACTTC,CAISEAFTENEQYF
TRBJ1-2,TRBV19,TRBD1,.,TGTGCCAGTAGTGACAGGGCTTATGGCTACACCTTC,CASSDRAYGYTF
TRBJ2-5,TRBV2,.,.,TGTGCCAGCAAAACCGGGTCCCCCTCCCAAGAGACCCAGTACTTC,CASKTGSPSQETQYF
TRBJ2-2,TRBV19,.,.,TGTGCCAGTAGTATGGTGAACACCGGGGAGCTGTTTTTT,CASSMVNTGELFF
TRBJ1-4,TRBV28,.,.,TGTGCCAGCAGTTTAGGTGGAGGGGATGAAAAACTGTTTTTT,CASSLGGGDEKLFF
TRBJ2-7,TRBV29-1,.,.,TGCAGCGTTGAAAACTACGAGCAGTACTTC,CSVENYEQYF
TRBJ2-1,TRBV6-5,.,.,TGTGCCAGCAGTAGCGGACACGGCAATGAGCAGTTCTTC,CASSSGHGNEQFF
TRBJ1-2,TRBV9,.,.,TGTGCCAGCAGCGTAAGTCAGGGCAGTTACTATGGCTACACCTTC,CASSVSQGSYYGYTF
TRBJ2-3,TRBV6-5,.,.,TGTGCCAGCAGGCGGACGCTCGCCGCAGATACGCAGTATTTT,CASRRTLAADTQYF
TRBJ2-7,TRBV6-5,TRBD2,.,TGTGCCAGCAGTCCCTACAGCGGGGTAGGCTACGAGCAGTACTTC,CASSPYSGVGYEQYF
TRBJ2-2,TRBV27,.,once,TGTGCCAGCAGTCAGGGGCAGGGCCGAGGTACCGGGGAGCTGTTTTTT,CASSQGQGRGTGELFF
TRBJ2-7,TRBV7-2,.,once,TGTGCCAGCAGCGATTCCGGGACCATATACGAGCAGTACTTC,CASSDSGTIYEQYF
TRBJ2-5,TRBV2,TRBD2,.,TGTGCCAGCAGGGCCAGCGGGAGTCTCCCAGAGACCCAGTACTTC,CASRASGSLPETQYF
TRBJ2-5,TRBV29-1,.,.,TGCAGCGTTGGTCCGGGGGCCCAAGAGACCCAGTACTTC,CSVGPGAQETQYF